The sequence of this T cell receptor (beta chain) was determined in a study of OX40 agonist ivuxolimab in advanced cancers. On the study more broadly: A partial response was reached by three patients: one with hepatocellular carcinoma and two with cutaneous melanoma. Study-wide results and caveats: Both CD4+ and CD8+ T cell populations in blood had undergone clonal expansion by week 6 at 0.1 to 3.0 mg/kg. On average, a greater number of expanded clones characterised CD8+ T cells relative to CD4+.

The V gene end was trimmed by 5 bases and the J gene end by 0 bases; junction bases not matched to a gene: 6. Germline loops: CDR1 SEHNR, CDR2 FQNEAQ (reference sequence). The CDR3 has 16 residues. Regarding this clone: Its antigen is not identified.

A history of autoimmune disease or systemic immunosuppression excluded patients. Profiled with immunoSEQ multiplex PCR; TCRdb holds only in-frame clones, not every one. Found here are about 52,000 clones, over 85% of them singletons; the top ten hold around 26%. J is TRBJ2-1 and V is TRBV7-9; 8 bases are shared with TRBD2. This material consisted of CD4+ or CD8+ T cells sorted from blood, taken in a trial of the OX40 agonist ivuxolimab. The TCR was taken from an adult with an advanced solid tumor such as melanoma, head and neck, liver or kidney cancer. CDR3: CASSGDSGASYNEQFF. The CDR3, as DNA: TGTGCCAGCAGCGGTGATAGCGGGGCCTCCTACAATGAGCAGTTCTTC.